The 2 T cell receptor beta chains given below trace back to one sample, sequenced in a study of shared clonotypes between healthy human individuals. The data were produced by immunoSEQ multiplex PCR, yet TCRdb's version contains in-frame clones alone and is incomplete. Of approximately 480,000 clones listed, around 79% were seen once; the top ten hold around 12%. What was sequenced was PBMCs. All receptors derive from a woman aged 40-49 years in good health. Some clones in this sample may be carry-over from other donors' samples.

CDR3 sequence reads: CASSVGGANTGELFF. The CDR3 coding sequence is TGTGCCAGCAGTGTCGGGGGCGCGAACACCGGGGAGCTGTTTTTT. This chain joins TRBV6-6 and TRBJ2-2; D is perhaps TRBD1 or TRBD2 (6 bases each). The CDR3 covers 15 residues. The germline V gene has CDR1 MNHNY and CDR2 SVGAGI (reference sequence). V lost 5 bases and J 0 bases, leaving 10 bases between the germline ends.

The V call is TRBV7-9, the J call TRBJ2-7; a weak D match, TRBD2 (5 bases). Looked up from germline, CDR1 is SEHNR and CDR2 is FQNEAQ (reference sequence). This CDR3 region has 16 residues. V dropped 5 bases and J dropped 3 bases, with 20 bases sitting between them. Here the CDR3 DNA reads TGTGCCAGCAGCCCCCCTGGGATAAAGGGAGACTACGAGCAGTACTTC. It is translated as CASSPPGIKGDYEQYF.